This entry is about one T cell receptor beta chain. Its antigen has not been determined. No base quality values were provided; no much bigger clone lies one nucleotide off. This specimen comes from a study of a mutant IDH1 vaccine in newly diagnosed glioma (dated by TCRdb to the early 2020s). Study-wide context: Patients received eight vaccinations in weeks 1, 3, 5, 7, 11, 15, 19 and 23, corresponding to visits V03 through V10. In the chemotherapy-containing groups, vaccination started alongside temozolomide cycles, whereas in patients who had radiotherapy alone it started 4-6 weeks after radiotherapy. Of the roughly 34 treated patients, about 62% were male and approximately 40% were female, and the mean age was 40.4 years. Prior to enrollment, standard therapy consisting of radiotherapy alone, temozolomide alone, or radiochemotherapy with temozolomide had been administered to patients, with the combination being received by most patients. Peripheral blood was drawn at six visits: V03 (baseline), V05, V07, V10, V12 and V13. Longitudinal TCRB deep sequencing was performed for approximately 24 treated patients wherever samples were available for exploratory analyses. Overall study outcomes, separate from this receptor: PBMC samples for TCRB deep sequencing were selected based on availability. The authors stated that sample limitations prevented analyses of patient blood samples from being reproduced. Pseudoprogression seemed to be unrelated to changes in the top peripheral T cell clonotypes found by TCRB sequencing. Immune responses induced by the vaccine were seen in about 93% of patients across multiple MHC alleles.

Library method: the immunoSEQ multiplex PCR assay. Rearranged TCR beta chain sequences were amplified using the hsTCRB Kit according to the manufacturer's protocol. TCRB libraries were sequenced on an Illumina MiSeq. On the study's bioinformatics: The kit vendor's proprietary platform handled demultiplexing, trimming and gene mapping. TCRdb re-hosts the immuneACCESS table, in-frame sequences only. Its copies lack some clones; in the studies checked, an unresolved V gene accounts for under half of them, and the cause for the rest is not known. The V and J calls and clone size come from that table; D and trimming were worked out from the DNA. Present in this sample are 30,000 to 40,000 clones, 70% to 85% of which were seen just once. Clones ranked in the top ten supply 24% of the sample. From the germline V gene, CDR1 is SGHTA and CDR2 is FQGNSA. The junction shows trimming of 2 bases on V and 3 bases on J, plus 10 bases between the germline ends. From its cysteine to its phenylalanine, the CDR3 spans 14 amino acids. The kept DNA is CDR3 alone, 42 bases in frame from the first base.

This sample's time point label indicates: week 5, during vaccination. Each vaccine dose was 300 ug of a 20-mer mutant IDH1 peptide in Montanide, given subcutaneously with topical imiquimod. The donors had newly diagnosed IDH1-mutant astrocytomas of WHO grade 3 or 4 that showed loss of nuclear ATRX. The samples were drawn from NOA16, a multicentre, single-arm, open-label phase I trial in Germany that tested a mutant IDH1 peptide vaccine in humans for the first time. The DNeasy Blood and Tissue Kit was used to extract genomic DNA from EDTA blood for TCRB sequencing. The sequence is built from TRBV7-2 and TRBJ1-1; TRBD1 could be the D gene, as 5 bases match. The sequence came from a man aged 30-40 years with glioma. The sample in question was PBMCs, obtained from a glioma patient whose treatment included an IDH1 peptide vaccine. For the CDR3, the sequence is CASSLSGRDTEAFF. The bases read TGTGCCAGCAGCTTATCAGGGCGAGACACTGAAGCTTTCTTT.